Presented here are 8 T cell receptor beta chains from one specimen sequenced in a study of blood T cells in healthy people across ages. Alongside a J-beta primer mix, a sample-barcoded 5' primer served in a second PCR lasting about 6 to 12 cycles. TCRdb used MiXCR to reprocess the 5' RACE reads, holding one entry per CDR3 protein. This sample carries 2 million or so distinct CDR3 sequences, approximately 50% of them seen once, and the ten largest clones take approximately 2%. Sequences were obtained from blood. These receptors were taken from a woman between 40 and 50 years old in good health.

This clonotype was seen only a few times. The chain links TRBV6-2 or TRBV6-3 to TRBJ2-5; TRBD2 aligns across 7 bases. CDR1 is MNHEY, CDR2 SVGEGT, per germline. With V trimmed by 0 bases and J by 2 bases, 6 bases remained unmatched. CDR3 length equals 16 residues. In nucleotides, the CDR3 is TGTGCCAGCAGTTACTCGACTACGGGGGGTCAAGAGACCCAGTACTTC. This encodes CASSYSTTGGQETQYF.

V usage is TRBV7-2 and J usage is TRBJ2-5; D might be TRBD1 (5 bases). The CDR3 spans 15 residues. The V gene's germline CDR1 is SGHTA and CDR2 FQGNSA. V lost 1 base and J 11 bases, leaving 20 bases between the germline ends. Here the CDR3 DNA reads TGTGCCAGCAGCTTAGAGGGCAGGGTGGTAGGAGAGCAGTACTTC. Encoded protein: CASSLEGRVVGEQYF. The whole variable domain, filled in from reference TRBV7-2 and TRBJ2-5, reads GAGVSQSPSNKVTEKGKDVELRCDPISGHTALYWYRQSLGQGLEFLIYFQGNSAPDKSGLPSDRFSAERTGGSVSTLTIQRTQQEDSAVYLCASSLEGRVVGEQYFGPGTRLLVL.

Here the CDR3 reads CASSPRHPPGHEKLFF. CDR3 in DNA: TGTGCCAGCAGTCCTCGACACCCCCCTGGGCATGAAAAACTGTTTTTT. This sequence joins TRBV6-5 and TRBJ1-4; D remains unclear. Between the trimmed V and J ends, which lost 5 bases and 6 bases, there was a span of 19 bases. This CDR3 is 16 amino acids long. Germline loops: CDR1 MNHEY, CDR2 SVGAGI.

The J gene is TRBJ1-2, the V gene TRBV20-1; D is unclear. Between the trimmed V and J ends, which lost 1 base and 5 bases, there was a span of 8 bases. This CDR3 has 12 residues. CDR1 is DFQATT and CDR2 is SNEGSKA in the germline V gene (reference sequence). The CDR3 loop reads CSARVASYGYTF. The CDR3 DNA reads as TGCAGTGCTAGAGTTGCCAGTTATGGCTACACCTTC.

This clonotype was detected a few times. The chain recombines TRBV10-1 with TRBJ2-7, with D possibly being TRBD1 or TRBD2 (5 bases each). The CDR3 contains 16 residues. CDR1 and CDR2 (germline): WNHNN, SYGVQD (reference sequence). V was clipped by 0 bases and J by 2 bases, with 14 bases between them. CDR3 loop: CASSESIVRGAYEQYF. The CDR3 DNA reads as TGCGCCAGCAGTGAGTCGATAGTCCGGGGCGCCTACGAGCAGTACTTC.

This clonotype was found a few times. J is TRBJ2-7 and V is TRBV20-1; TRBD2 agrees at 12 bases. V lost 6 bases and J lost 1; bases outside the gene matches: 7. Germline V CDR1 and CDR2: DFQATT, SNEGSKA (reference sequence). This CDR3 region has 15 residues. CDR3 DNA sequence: TGCAGTGCAACCTCTAGCGGGGGGGCTTCCTACGAGCAGTACTTC. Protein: CSATSSGGASYEQYF.

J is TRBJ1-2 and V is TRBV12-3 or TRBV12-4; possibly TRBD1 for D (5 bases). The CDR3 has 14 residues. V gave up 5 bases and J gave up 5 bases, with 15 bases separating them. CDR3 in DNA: TGTGCCAGCAGTCCGGGACGGGGAAGGTATGGCTACACCTTC. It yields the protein CASSPGRGRYGYTF.

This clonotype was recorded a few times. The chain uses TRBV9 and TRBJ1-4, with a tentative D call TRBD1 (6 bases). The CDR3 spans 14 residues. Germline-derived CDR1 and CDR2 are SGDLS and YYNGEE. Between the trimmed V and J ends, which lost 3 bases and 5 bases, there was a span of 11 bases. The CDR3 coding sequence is TGTGCCAGCAGCGGGGCAGGGGTAAATGAAAAACTGTTTTTT. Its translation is CASSGAGVNEKLFF.